This entry lists 10 T cell receptor beta chains sequenced from one sample in a study of T cell responses to AZD1222 COVID-19 vaccine (dated by TCRdb to about 2021). Receptor amplification or capture employed the immunoSEQ multiplex PCR assay. As stored in TCRdb, this immuneACCESS dataset retains in-frame rearrangements with V and J assigned. A fraction of the clones does not appear; measured against another copy, unresolved V genes explain less than half of the discrepancy, and the remainder lacks a known reason. The sample table contains roughly 100,000 clones; only one count was recorded for approximately 93% of them. The biggest ten clones account for around 8.4% of the sample. The time point label for this specimen denotes: about 28 days (+/-7) after the second vaccine dose. The sequences come from peripheral blood, collected 28 days after the second AZD1222 dose. The receptors stem from an adult who received the AZD1222 COVID-19 vaccine.

The sample holds a few counts of this clone. The rearrangement uses TRBV3-1 (or the pseudogene TRBV3-2) and TRBJ2-1; 7 nucleotides agree with TRBD2. This CDR3 has 15 amino acids. V trimming: 3 bases; J trimming: 10 bases; junction bases outside the gene matches: 12. CDR1 LGHDT and CDR2 YNNKEL come from the germline V gene (reference sequence). CDR3 sequence: CASSQDGSGFKEQFF. DNA of the CDR3: TGTGCCAGCAGCCAGGATGGTAGCGGGTTCAAGGAGCAGTTCTTC.

V and J are TRBV5-1 and TRBJ1-1; the D is unclear. The CDR3 loop spans 13 amino acids. Looked up from germline, CDR1 is SGHRS and CDR2 is YFSETQ. Trimming shortened V by 0 bases and J by 11 bases, and 14 bases separated the two germline ends. The CDR3 spells CASSLASRSLAFF. As DNA, the CDR3 is TGCGCCAGCAGCTTGGCTTCGCGATCTCTGGCTTTCTTT.

The chain links TRBV20-1 to TRBJ2-7; tentatively, D is TRBD2 (5 bases). Trimming left V 3 bases short and J 0 bases short, with 12 bases between. Germline V gene sequence: CDR1 DFQATT, CDR2 SNEGSKA (reference sequence). The CDR3 sequence is 14 residues long. This CDR3 is CSASERAYSYEQYF. The CDR3 region has the DNA TGCAGTGCTAGTGAGAGGGCTTACTCCTACGAGCAGTACTTC.

The chain is built from TRBV19 and TRBJ2-1, with TRBD1 as a possible D gene (5 bases). Germline values: CDR1 LNHDA, CDR2 SQIVND (reference sequence). The CDR3 is made up of 14 amino acids. V was pared by 1 base and J by 9 bases, with 13 bases between. The DNA for the CDR3 is TGTGCCAGTAGTATAGTCGCCAGGGTAGGTGAGCAGTTCTTC. Amino acid sequence: CASSIVARVGEQFF.

V usage is TRBV7-2 and J usage is TRBJ1-4; 8 bases line up with TRBD1. The J segment lost 7 bases and the V segment lost 5 bases, leaving 12 bases of the junction unmatched. The CDR3 extends over 16 amino acids. CDR1 and CDR2 from the germline V gene are SGHTA and FQGNSA. The CDR3 reads CASSPAGGQGLEKLFF. The CDR3 coding sequence is TGTGCCAGCAGCCCCGCCGGAGGACAGGGCCTTGAAAAACTGTTTTTT. The whole variable domain, remainder taken from reference TRBV7-2 and TRBJ1-4, is GAGVSQSPSNKVTEKGKDVELRCDPISGHTALYWYRQSLGQGLEFLIYFQGNSAPDKSGLPSDRFSAERTGGSVSTLTIQRTQQEDSAVYLCASSPAGGQGLEKLFFGSGTQLSVL.

The rearrangement links TRBV6-4 to TRBJ2-2; TRBD1 is a possible D gene (5 bases). The CDR3 runs to 13 residues. The germline V and J ends were trimmed by 11 bases and 6 bases, with 16 bases remaining between them. Germline V gene lookup returns CDR1 MRHNA and CDR2 SNTAGT. The CDR3 here is CAGDQGHPGELFF. The CDR3 region has the DNA TGTGCCGGAGATCAGGGCCACCCCGGGGAGCTGTTTTTT.

This clone was counted a few times. This chain uses TRBV27 with TRBJ1-6, with a weak D call TRBD1 (5 bases). V lost 6 bases and J 3 bases, leaving 12 bases between the germline ends. The CDR3 has 15 amino acids. Per germline, CDR1 MNHEY and CDR2 SMNVEV (reference sequence). The CDR3 sequence is CASRIGTIYNSPLHF. In DNA form, the CDR3 reads TGTGCCAGCAGGATCGGGACCATCTATAATTCACCCCTCCACTTT.

CDR3 amino acids: CASSEARRGTEAFF. DNA of the CDR3: TGCGCCAGCAGTGAGGCTCGACGGGGGACTGAAGCTTTCTTT. V gene TRBV10-1 combines with J gene TRBJ1-1; D is possibly TRBD1 (5 bases). CDR1 WNHNN and CDR2 SYGVQD come from the germline V gene (reference sequence). The CDR3 is 14 residues long. V shed 2 bases and J shed 5 bases, with 12 bases lying between them.

This sequence joins TRBV19 and TRBJ1-5, with D maybe TRBD1 (5 bases). The ends were cut back, 4 bases at V and 0 bases at J, with 19 bases in the middle. Per germline, CDR1 LNHDA and CDR2 SQIVND (reference sequence). This CDR3 has 18 residues. The CDR3 DNA reads TGTGCCAGTAGTAATCCGAGTATGCAGGGCTATAGCAATCAGCCCCAGCATTTT. This codes for CASSNPSMQGYSNQPQHF.

V and J are TRBV19 and TRBJ2-2, with 12 bases that match TRBD1. The germline CDR1 and CDR2 sequences are LNHDA and SQIVND (reference sequence). This CDR3 is built from 16 residues. The junction had 4 bases not matched to a gene; V was cut back by 3 bases and J by 5 bases. CDR3 DNA: TGTGCCAGTAGTATTGGGACAGGGGGCTGGACCGGGGAGCTGTTTTTT. Protein: CASSIGTGGWTGELFF.